The present T cell receptor beta chain was sequenced within a study of T cell responses to AZD1222 COVID-19 vaccine. This clone was seen only a few times. Produced via immunoSEQ multiplex PCR; TCRdb's table is partial and in-frame only. Among under 200,000 clones listed, roughly 92% were seen once. The V gene lost 5 bases and the J gene lost 3 bases, with 19 bases spanning the gap. Germline V lookup: CDR1 WSHSY, CDR2 SAAADI. The CDR3 sequence is 17 residues long. This material consisted of peripheral blood, taken on day 0 of AZD1222 vaccination. V usage is TRBV10-2 and J usage is TRBJ1-4; tentatively, D is TRBD1 (6 bases). The receptor was derived from an adult in good health. CDR3: CASSPVQGILANEKLFF. In nucleotides, the CDR3 is TGCGCCAGCAGTCCAGTACAGGGAATTTTAGCTAATGAAAAACTGTTTTTT.